Listed here are 29 T cell receptor beta chains from one sample, sequenced in a study of vaccination effects on CD4 cells after COVID-19. Under the ViraFEST assay, PBMC were stimulated with viral peptide pools so that antigen-specific CD4+ T cells expanded. Sequencing was performed afterwards. Between days 9 and 11 of culture, CD4+ T cells were separated out. BNT162b2 vaccine or mRNA-1273 vaccine was given to participants in two doses. The assay was immunoSEQ multiplex PCR, and TCRdb's table has in-frame clones only and misses some. This sample yields around 30,000 clones, of which over 75% are seen a single time; more than 5% belongs to the top ten. Their antigen targets remain unknown. The starting material was CD4+ T cells from PBMCs cultured with SARS-CoV-2 spike peptides, obtained after COVID-19 vaccination. The receptors come from a human donor who received a COVID-19 vaccine. Some clones in this sample may be carry-over from other donors' samples.

The chain joins TRBV14 to TRBJ2-2; D could derive from TRBD1 or TRBD2 (5 bases each). Germline V lookup: CDR1 SGHDN, CDR2 FVKESK. Trimming left V 0 bases short and J 4 bases short, with 12 bases between. The CDR3 has 16 residues. The DNA for the CDR3 is TGTGCCAGCAGCCAAGACCCGGGGCGTCGCACCGGGGAGCTGTTTTTT. This gives the protein CASSQDPGRRTGELFF.

The rearrangement uses TRBV24-1 and TRBJ2-7; TRBD1 aligns across 8 bases. This CDR3 has 16 residues. Germline trimming cut 2 bases from V and 3 bases from J; bases unmatched to any gene: 8. In germline, CDR1 is KGHDR, CDR2 SFDVKD. CDR3 sequence: CATSDCGTGRFYEQYV. In nucleotides, the CDR3 is TGTGCCACCAGTGATTGCGGGACAGGTAGGTTCTACGAGCAGTACGTC.

The chain combines TRBV5-1 with TRBJ2-5, with 13 bases that match TRBD2. With V trimmed by 2 bases and J by 3 bases, 4 bases remained unmatched. The germline gives CDR1 SGHRS, CDR2 YFSETQ. There are 16 residues in the CDR3. The CDR3 DNA reads TGCGCCAGCAGCTTTCGACTAGCGGGGGGAAAAGAGACCCAGTACTTC. Protein: CASSFRLAGGKETQYF.

V gene TRBV20-1 combines with J gene TRBJ1-2; 8 nucleotides line up with TRBD1. The junction had 6 bases not matched to a gene; V was cut back by 3 bases and J by 0 bases. The CDR3 consists of 15 residues. In germline, CDR1 is DFQATT, CDR2 SNEGSKA (reference sequence). In DNA, the CDR3 is TGCAGTGCTAGTCGACAGGGGTTGACTAACTATGGCTACACCTTC. Translated, it gives CSASRQGLTNYGYTF.

As to this clone: The germline gene is not matched at one end of the junction; a read error may be the cause. The CDR3 is CSARDSGNF. The CDR3 DNA is TGCAGTGCTAGGGACAGCGGGAACTTC. V usage is TRBV20-1 and J usage is TRBJ2-7; weak D call: TRBD2 (7 bases). The V gene's germline CDR1 is DFQATT and CDR2 SNEGSKA (reference sequence). The length of the CDR3 is 9 residues.

V gene TRBV7-8 combines with J gene TRBJ2-3; TRBD2 matches at 11 bases. Trimming cost V 2 bases and J 5 bases; bases outside gene matches: 9. The CDR3 loop spans 17 amino acids. CDR1 and CDR2 (germline): SGHVS, FQNEAQ. CDR3 sequence: CASSLTLTSGVVDTQYF. The CDR3 nucleotides read TGTGCCAGCAGCTTAACCCTGACTAGCGGGGTAGTAGATACGCAGTATTTT.

The CDR3 DNA reads TGTGCCAGCTGGGACTATGGCTACACCTTC. Translation: CASWDYGYTF. The chain carries TRBV6-5 and TRBJ1-2; no firm D call. Per germline, CDR1 MNHEY and CDR2 SVGAGI. V lost 8 bases, J lost 3 bases, and 4 bases lay in between. The CDR3 length is 10 residues.

This sequence joins TRBV18 and TRBJ2-5; perhaps TRBD1 as D (6 bases). The V and J ends lost 2 bases and 5 bases respectively, with 12 bases between them. The length of the CDR3 is 14 residues. From germline, CDR1 is KGHSH and CDR2 LQKENI. In DNA, the CDR3 is TGTGCCAGCTCACCATTGGGGGCAAGGGAGACCCAGTACTTC. Protein product: CASSPLGARETQYF.

The chain has TRBV24-1 and TRBJ2-5; 8 nucleotides line up with TRBD1. V shed 5 bases and J 1 base; nucleotides not matched to a gene: 2. There are 14 residues in the CDR3. The germline gives CDR1 KGHDR, CDR2 SFDVKD. The CDR3 region is CATSVTGGQETQYF. The CDR3 coding sequence is TGTGCCACCAGTGTAACAGGGGGCCAAGAGACCCAGTACTTC.

This chain connects TRBV3-1 (or the pseudogene TRBV3-2) to TRBJ2-3; unclear D gene. Trimming pared 4 bases from V and 5 bases from J, leaving 16 bases between. The length of the CDR3 is 15 residues. The V gene's germline CDR1 is LGHDT and CDR2 YNNKEL (reference sequence). The DNA for the CDR3 is TGTGCCAGCAGCCCCGGCCCAGTCTGGGGAGATACGCAGTATTTT. Amino acids: CASSPGPVWGDTQYF.

The chain carries TRBV18 and TRBJ2-6; D is undetermined. The CDR3 contains 19 residues. V was shortened by 1 base and J by 2 bases, with 18 bases between the two germline ends. CDR1 KGHSH and CDR2 LQKENI come from the germline V gene. The CDR3 region is CASSPRQVGREAGANVLTF. The CDR3, as DNA: TGTGCCAGCTCACCACGTCAGGTGGGCAGAGAGGCTGGGGCCAACGTCCTGACTTTC.

By sample share, this clone is medium-sized. This same CDR3 is encoded by further DNA sequences in the sample. The chain combines TRBV19 with TRBJ2-5; D gene unclear. This CDR3 is 12 amino acids long. V lost 5 bases to trimming and J lost 0 bases, with 4 bases between them. The germline CDR1 and CDR2 sequences are LNHDA and SQIVND (reference sequence). CDR3 bases: TGTGCCAGTAGTCGGAACCAAGAGACCCAGTACTTC. This encodes CASSRNQETQYF.

This clone is medium-sized in the sample. The chain joins TRBV7-3 to TRBJ2-5; 7 bases align to TRBD2. Germline V gene lookup returns CDR1 SGHTA and CDR2 FQGTGA. This CDR3 has 15 residues. Trimming at V came to 5 bases and at J to 4 bases, leaving 10 bases not matched to a gene. The CDR3 sequence is CASSRLAGSTETQYF. Here the CDR3 DNA reads TGTGCCAGCAGCCGACTAGCAGGATCAACAGAGACCCAGTACTTC. The full variable domain, completed using reference TRBV7-3 and TRBJ2-5, is GAGVSQTPSNKVTEKGKYVELRCDPISGHTALYWYRQSLGQGPEFLIYFQGTGAADDSGLPNDRFFAVRPEGSVSTLKIQRTERGDSAVYLCASSRLAGSTETQYFGPGTRLLVL.

This clone was seen once. V is TRBV7-9 and J is TRBJ1-2; D call uncertain. With 5 bases removed from V and 2 bases from J, the gap between germline ends came to 6 bases. Per germline, CDR1 SEHNR and CDR2 FQNEAQ (reference sequence). The CDR3 is 12 amino acids. The CDR3 reads CASSPVNYGYTF. CDR3 DNA: TGTGCCAGCAGCCCCGTAAACTATGGCTACACCTTC.

V and J are TRBV19 and TRBJ2-5, with TRBD1 matching 7 bases. The CDR3 spans 14 residues. J gave up 1 base and V 4 bases, and 3 bases lay outside the gene matches. CDR1 is LNHDA, CDR2 SQIVND, per germline (reference sequence). The CDR3 here is CASSRGQLQETQYF. The CDR3 DNA reads TGTGCCAGTAGTAGGGGACAGCTCCAAGAGACCCAGTACTTC.

The chain employs TRBV7-2 and TRBJ2-2; 10 bases agree with TRBD2. V lost 2 bases to trimming and J lost 7 bases; unmatched junction nucleotides: 7. The length of the CDR3 is 16 residues. Germline CDR1 and CDR2: SGHTA and FQGNSA. Here the CDR3 reads CASSLFSSGGGGELFF. The DNA for the CDR3 is TGTGCCAGCAGCTTATTCTCTAGCGGGGGTGGCGGGGAGCTGTTTTTT. Full variable domain (outside the CDR3, taken from reference TRBV7-2 and TRBJ2-2): GAGVSQSPSNKVTEKGKDVELRCDPISGHTALYWYRQSLGQGLEFLIYFQGNSAPDKSGLPSDRFSAERTGGSVSTLTIQRTQQEDSAVYLCASSLFSSGGGGELFFGEGSRLTVL.

The V gene is TRBV5-4, the J gene TRBJ1-3, with unresolved D. The germline V and J ends were trimmed by 3 bases and 0 bases, with 13 bases remaining between them. CDR1 SGHNT and CDR2 YYREEE come from the germline V gene (reference sequence). The CDR3 extends over 16 amino acids. The CDR3 bases are TGTGCCAGCAGCTCGCAGACGGTGAGCTCTGGAAACACCATATATTTT. It specifies CASSSQTVSSGNTIYF. The entire variable domain, with the rest obtained from reference TRBV5-4 and TRBJ1-3, is as follows: ETGVTQSPTHLIKTRGQQVTLRCSSQSGHNTVSWYQQALGQGPQFIFQYYREEENGRGNFPPRFSGLQFPNYSSELNVNALELDDSALYLCASSSQTVSSGNTIYFGEGSWLTVV.

The chain uses TRBV5-1 and TRBJ2-5; D perhaps matches TRBD2 (5 bases). V was clipped by 4 bases and J by 4 bases, with 11 bases between them. The CDR3 length is 13 residues. The germline V gene encodes CDR1 SGHRS and CDR2 YFSETQ. The chain's CDR3 is CASSRTEGETQYF. The CDR3 DNA follows: TGCGCCAGCAGCAGGACCGAGGGAGAGACCCAGTACTTC.

The V and J genes are TRBV10-3 and TRBJ1-5, with 7 positions matching TRBD1. Germline V gene lookup returns CDR1 ENHRY and CDR2 SYGVKD. Unmatched junction bases numbered 7, after V lost 10 bases and J lost 7 bases. There are 12 residues in the CDR3. CDR3 loop: CASGGGDQPQHF. Written as DNA, the CDR3 is TGTGCCAGTGGAGGGGGCGACCAGCCCCAGCATTTT.

This clone has only a few counts. The V call is TRBV19, the J call TRBJ1-1, with TRBD1 matching over 7 bases. Losses at the gene ends were 3 bases for V and 5 bases for J; bases not matched to a gene: 6. The CDR3 sequence is 14 residues long. Per germline, CDR1 LNHDA and CDR2 SQIVND (reference sequence). CDR3: CASSIPRGTTEAFF. CDR3 nucleotide sequence: TGTGCCAGTAGTATCCCCAGGGGGACGACTGAAGCTTTCTTT.

This sequence joins TRBV6-5 and TRBJ1-6; TRBD1 aligns across 9 bases. Per the germline V gene, CDR1 is MNHEY and CDR2 is SVGAGI. V shed 4 bases, J shed 7 bases, and the junction held 8 bases outside the gene matches. This CDR3 has 16 residues. DNA for the CDR3: TGTGCCAGCAGTTTACTCCAGGGACAGGGAAATTCACCCCTCCACTTT. It yields the protein CASSLLQGQGNSPLHF.

The gene calls are TRBV7-3 and TRBJ2-3, with 10 bases identical to TRBD2. The CDR3 has 16 amino acids. V dropped 0 bases and J dropped 4; count of bases not matched to a gene: 4. Germline V gene data show CDR1 as SGHTA and CDR2 as FQGTGA. The CDR3 protein is CASSLTGTSVPDTQYF. In nucleotides, the CDR3 is TGTGCCAGCAGCTTAACGGGGACTAGCGTTCCAGATACGCAGTATTTT.

The CDR3 protein is CASSLGQGLVLYV. Here the CDR3 DNA reads TGTGCCAGCAGCTTGGGACAGGGGTTAGTGTTGTACGTC. This chain uses TRBV11-1 with TRBJ2-7, with 10 bases aligning to TRBD1. CDR3 length equals 13 residues. The junction had 8 bases not matched to a gene; V was cut back by 3 bases and J by 12 bases. Germline CDR1 and CDR2: SGHAT and FQDESV (reference sequence).

This clone is a singleton in its sample. The V gene is TRBV19, the J gene TRBJ1-5; D is unclear. V lost 5 bases, J lost 0 bases, and 5 bases lay in between. The germline V gene has CDR1 LNHDA and CDR2 SQIVND (reference sequence). This CDR3 has 13 residues. DNA of the CDR3: TGTGCCAGTAGTGACACTAGCAATCAGCCCCAGCATTTT. It encodes CASSDTSNQPQHF.

The gene calls are TRBV28 and TRBJ1-4; D unresolved. V shed 6 bases and J shed 2 bases, with 10 bases lying between them. The germline V gene encodes CDR1 MDHEN and CDR2 SYDVKM. This CDR3 comprises 14 residues. The CDR3 nucleotides are TGTGCCAGCAGCCGCGGAGGGACTAATGAAAAACTGTTTTTT. Its translation: CASSRGGTNEKLFF.

The chain combines TRBV6-5 with TRBJ1-1; no definite D call. The CDR3 covers 12 residues. Deletions cut 8 bases from V and 1 base from J, with 8 bases between. Germline V gene sequence: CDR1 MNHEY, CDR2 SVGAGI. CDR3 amino acids: CASRFPNTEAFF. The CDR3 DNA reads as TGTGCCAGCCGGTTTCCGAACACTGAAGCTTTCTTT.

This chain uses TRBV2 with TRBJ2-7; D gene ambiguous. Per germline, CDR1 SNHLY and CDR2 FYNNEI. The CDR3 spans 15 residues. V was trimmed by 3 bases and J by 2 bases, leaving 14 bases between them. The CDR3 spells CASSDAAVGPYEQYV. The CDR3 DNA reads as TGTGCCAGCAGTGATGCGGCAGTTGGCCCCTACGAGCAGTACGTC.

The chain is built from TRBV19 and TRBJ2-3, with 12 bases fitting TRBD1. Trimming took 6 bases from V and 3 from J; bases not matched to a gene: 4. Germline lookup yields CDR1 LNHDA and CDR2 SQIVND (reference sequence). The length of the CDR3 is 15 residues. CDR3 nucleotide sequence: TGTGCCAGTAGAAGGGACAGGGGGCCGACAGATACGCAGTATTTT. Translating gives CASRRDRGPTDTQYF.

V usage is TRBV28 and J usage is TRBJ2-7, with D perhaps assigned TRBD1 or TRBD2 (6 bases each). Trimming cost V 5 bases and J 2 bases, with 13 bases left between them. The CDR3 is 14 amino acids. Looked up from germline, CDR1 is MDHEN and CDR2 is SYDVKM. The CDR3 sequence: CASSPLGGAYEQYV. The CDR3 nucleotides read TGTGCCAGCAGTCCCCTCGGGGGCGCCTACGAGCAGTACGTC.